This T cell receptor (beta chain) was captured by sequencing in a study of high-grade serous ovarian cancer treatment subgroups (dated by TCRdb to about 2021). Some background on the complete study: A mean of approximately 14,000 reads and 7,000 to 8,500 unique TCR beta rearrangements per sample was generated by sequencing. A cohort of about 30 patients was included: 10 with no residual disease after primary surgery (R0), 10 who were excellent NACT responders, and 10 who were poor NACT responders. One primary tumor sample and two metastatic tumor samples were collected from each patient, for a total of 90 or so samples. Under a laparoscopic triage algorithm, patients with high-grade serous ovarian cancer were grouped by complete gross resection or by neoadjuvant chemotherapy response, and the study profiled the TCR beta repertoires of these patients.

Broad study findings and their caveats: Bulk tumor TCR sequencing lacked spatial information, limiting insight into HGSC tumor complexity and diversity. Repertoire similarity ranging from about 0.095 to 0.85 was observed between tumors from the same patient, whereas almost no similarity was observed between different patients. TCR clonal relatedness correlated positively with neoantigen level and, by trend, with copy number variation and mutation load from whole-genome sequencing. The TCR repertoire analyses centered on CDR3, leaving CDR1 and CDR2 unanalyzed.

The 80 to 90 tumor samples were subjected to high-throughput TCR profiling using ImmunoSEQ. The published analysis was carried out like this. To measure repertoire diversity, the metrics used were richness (unique productive sequences), clonality, evenness and relatedness, and the Bhattacharyya coefficient was used to assess similarity between samples. A sensitivity analysis that removed TCRs with fewer than two reads produced consistent conclusions. TCRdb mirrors the immuneACCESS table, restricted to in-frame sequences. Some clones are absent from its copies; in checked studies, under half trace to an unresolved V gene, and the reason for the others is unknown. That table gives V, J and clone size, and the DNA gave D and trimming. This sample is represented by nearly 7,000 clones; 75% to 80% of them were singletons. The ten largest clones take up approximately 4.8% of the sample. The cysteine opens and the phenylalanine closes a CDR3 of 14 amino acids. CDR3 DNA only is kept here, 42 bases in frame from base 1. CDR1 and CDR2 are drawn from the germline V gene: SGHRS, YFSETQ. Cut back by 6 bases and 1 base, the V and J ends lie 10 bases apart.

Tumor samples were obtained before definitive surgery or chemotherapy. Genomic DNA was extracted by the MD Anderson Biospecimen Extraction Resource, and TCR sequencing was done by the MD Anderson Cancer Genomics Laboratory. This clone was counted only a few times. Its cognate antigen has yet to be identified. Nothing much larger sits one base from this clone, and base qualities are not available. The clonotype originates from a human donor with high-grade serous ovarian cancer. The sequencing sample was made of tumor tissue. The V and J genes are TRBV5-1 and TRBJ2-2; the D gene is perhaps TRBD1, on 6 matching bases. The nucleotide sequence reads as follows: TGCGCCAGCAACAAACAGGGGAACACCGGGGAGCTGTTTTTT. It specifies CASNKQGNTGELFF.